This T cell receptor (beta chain) is from a study of PD-L1 blockade in urothelial cancer. Time point: peripheral blood 6 weeks after treatment start. Assay: immunoSEQ multiplex PCR; the TCRdb copy retains only in-frame clones and omits some. The data hold about 120,000 clones, with around 89% observed a single time. The ends were cut back, 3 bases at V and 7 bases at J, with 21 bases in the middle. This CDR3 is built from 17 residues. The germline V gene has CDR1 MGHRA and CDR2 YSYEKL. Sequenced here: PBMCs, sampled around atezolizumab (anti-PD-L1) treatment. The V gene is TRBV4-1, the J gene TRBJ2-2; D may be TRBD1 (6 bases). The receptor's source is a man aged 60-69 years with urothelial cancer. CDR3: CASSHRDTVEHGGELFF. The CDR3 nucleotides are TGCGCCAGCAGCCACCGGGACACAGTAGAACACGGCGGGGAGCTGTTTTTT.